The 24 T cell receptor beta chains presented below share a single source sample, sequenced in a study of blood T cell repertoires in COVID-19. Method: immunoSEQ multiplex PCR; TCRdb's copy keeps in-frame clones and lacks some. The table has 390,000 or so clones, approximately 90% seen once; the top ten hold 10%. The source material was PBMCs or T cells enriched from blood (not recorded which). These receptors were obtained from a woman aged 45 to 65 who had recovered from COVID-19.

This chain joins TRBV9 and TRBJ2-6; D possibly corresponds to TRBD2 (5 bases). Trimming left V 1 base short and J 4 bases short, with 18 bases between. The CDR3 contains 18 residues. Germline values: CDR1 SGDLS, CDR2 YYNGEE. CDR3 sequence: CASSVFPPEGLGANVLTF. In DNA, the CDR3 is TGTGCCAGCAGCGTATTCCCCCCCGAGGGCCTAGGGGCCAACGTCCTGACTTTC.

The chain combines TRBV30 with TRBJ1-2; possibly TRBD1 for D (5 bases). This CDR3 is 14 amino acids long. The germline V gene has CDR1 GTSNPN and CDR2 SVGIG (reference sequence). Trimming cost V 3 bases and J 8 bases, with 19 bases left between them. CDR3 sequence (DNA): TGTGCCTGGAGGGGAGGCGGTCCCCGGGACGGCTACACCTTC. Its translation is CAWRGGGPRDGYTF.

V gene TRBV5-6 combines with J gene TRBJ1-2, with a possible D match to TRBD1 (5 bases). Germline values: CDR1 SGHDT, CDR2 YYEEEE. Trimming stripped 7 bases from V and 4 bases from J, with 17 bases between. This CDR3 is 14 amino acids long. CDR3: CASRTGGSGYGYTF. The CDR3 DNA is TGTGCCAGCCGAACGGGGGGGTCAGGCTATGGCTACACCTTC.

The CDR3 DNA is TGTGCCAGCAGCTTGACGGGACAGGCTGGGGAGACCCAGTACTTC. This translates into CASSLTGQAGETQYF. The chain recombines TRBV13 with TRBJ2-5, with 8 nucleotides matching TRBD1. CDR3 length equals 15 residues. Trimming took 3 bases from V and 5 from J; bases not matched to a gene: 8. Germline V gene lookup returns CDR1 PRHDT and CDR2 FYEKMQ (reference sequence). The variable domain in full, with the rest retrieved from reference TRBV13 and TRBJ2-5, is AAGVIQSPRHLIKEKRETATLKCYPIPRHDTVYWYQQGPGQDPQFLISFYEKMQSDKGSIPDRFSAQQFSDYHSELNMSSLELGDSALYFCASSLTGQAGETQYFGPGTRLLVL.

This sequence joins TRBV19 and TRBJ2-3; D remains unclear. Germline CDR1 is LNHDA and CDR2 is SQIVND (reference sequence). The CDR3 is 16 amino acids. V gave up 0 bases and J gave up 2 bases, with 12 bases separating them. The CDR3 loop is CASSIESNLITDTQYF. For the CDR3, the DNA is TGTGCCAGTAGTATAGAAAGCAACCTAATCACAGATACGCAGTATTTT.

The chain joins TRBV7-9 to TRBJ1-4, with a tentative D call TRBD1 (6 bases). Germline V gives CDR1 SEHNR, CDR2 FQNEAQ (reference sequence). V was pared by 5 bases and J by 8 bases, with 21 bases between. The CDR3 spans 16 residues. The CDR3 reads CASSPRLQGVGEKLFF. CDR3 in DNA: TGTGCCAGCAGCCCAAGATTACAGGGAGTAGGCGAAAAACTGTTTTTT.

The chain uses TRBV18 and TRBJ1-5; the D gene is possibly TRBD1 (5 bases). From germline, CDR1 is KGHSH and CDR2 LQKENI. Trimming stripped 1 base from V and 0 bases from J, with 7 bases between. This CDR3 spans 15 amino acids. As DNA, the CDR3 is TGTGCCAGCTCACCACAGGGGATTAGCAATCAGCCCCAGCATTTT. Protein: CASSPQGISNQPQHF.

The chain employs TRBV7-9 and TRBJ1-2; the D gene is possibly TRBD1 (6 bases). CDR3 length: 14 amino acids. From germline, CDR1 is SEHNR and CDR2 FQNEAQ (reference sequence). Trimming stripped 2 bases from V and 6 bases from J, with 13 bases between. CDR3 loop: CASSLSLGDNGYTF. The CDR3 DNA follows: TGTGCCAGCAGCTTATCCCTGGGGGACAATGGCTACACCTTC. The variable domain in full, completed from reference TRBV7-9 and TRBJ1-2, reads DTGVSQNPRHKITKRGQNVTFRCDPISEHNRLYWYRQTLGQGPEFLTYFQNEAQLEKSRLLSDRFSAERPKGSFSTLEIQRTEQGDSAMYLCASSLSLGDNGYTFGSGTRLTVV.

V gene TRBV4-2 combines with J gene TRBJ2-5, with a tentative D call TRBD1 (6 bases). V was trimmed by 4 bases and J by 5 bases, leaving 8 bases between them. The length of the CDR3 is 12 residues. CDR1 and CDR2 from the germline V gene are LGHNA and YNFKEQ. The CDR3 region is CASSPRGETQYF. As DNA, the CDR3 is TGTGCCAGCAGCCCAAGGGGGGAGACCCAGTACTTC.

There are a few counts of this clone. The V call is TRBV10-3, the J call TRBJ1-6, with D unclear. Trimming stripped 4 bases from V and 0 bases from J, with 7 bases between. The CDR3 is 15 amino acids. Germline V CDR1 and CDR2: ENHRY, SYGVKD. The CDR3 coding sequence is TGTGCCATCAGTGGACAAAGCTCCTATAATTCACCCCTCCACTTT. Residues: CAISGQSSYNSPLHF.

This chain links TRBV9 with TRBJ1-3; a possible D gene is TRBD1 (6 bases). The CDR3 extends over 16 amino acids. Germline V gene data show CDR1 as SGDLS and CDR2 as YYNGEE. The V and J ends lost 2 bases and 0 bases respectively, with 12 bases between them. This chain's CDR3 is CASSVSGANSGNTIYF. The CDR3 bases are TGTGCCAGCAGCGTGTCAGGGGCGAACTCTGGAAACACCATATATTTT.

V usage is TRBV19 and J usage is TRBJ1-5, with 10 bases aligning to TRBD1. Looked up from germline, CDR1 is LNHDA and CDR2 is SQIVND (reference sequence). The CDR3 contains 16 residues. Unmatched junction bases numbered 6, after V lost 1 base and J lost 6 bases. CDR3 nucleotide sequence: TGTGCCAGTAGTATAGCGGGCGGGACAGGGGTTCAGCCCCAGCATTTT. Translated, it gives CASSIAGGTGVQPQHF.

The V call is TRBV14, the J call TRBJ1-1; no reliable D call. Trimming removed 4 bases from V and 7 bases from J, with 10 bases in between. The CDR3 sequence is 12 residues long. From germline, CDR1 is SGHDN and CDR2 FVKESK. The CDR3 spells CASSLAYGEAFF. The CDR3 nucleotides are TGTGCCAGCAGCCTAGCATACGGTGAAGCTTTCTTT. The full variable domain, its missing parts supplied by reference TRBV14 and TRBJ1-1, is EAGVTQFPSHSVIEKGQTVTLRCDPISGHDNLYWYRRVMGKEIKFLLHFVKESKQDESGMPNNRFLAERTGGTYSTLKVQPAELEDSGVYFCASSLAYGEAFFGQGTRLTVV.

This chain uses TRBV6-5 with TRBJ2-2, with 8 bases identical to TRBD1. Germline CDR1 MNHEY, CDR2 SVGAGI. The CDR3 is made up of 14 amino acids. With 5 bases clipped from V and 5 bases from J, the junction kept 4 bases outside the gene matches. This CDR3 reads CASSRQGQTGELFF. In DNA form, the CDR3 reads TGTGCCAGCAGTCGACAGGGGCAGACCGGGGAGCTGTTTTTT.

The rearrangement joins TRBV15 to TRBJ1-1; D possibly corresponds to TRBD1 (6 bases). This CDR3 spans 14 amino acids. The germline V gene has CDR1 LNHNV and CDR2 YYDKDF (reference sequence). V lost 7 bases, J lost 1 base, and 13 bases lay in between. This chain's CDR3 is CATTQGLGNTEAFF. The CDR3 DNA follows: TGTGCCACCACGCAGGGGCTCGGGAACACTGAAGCTTTCTTT.

This rearrangement joins TRBV2 to TRBJ1-1, with 8 bases that match TRBD1. Germline CDR1 and CDR2: SNHLY and FYNNEI. Germline trimming cut 5 bases from V and 1 base from J; bases unmatched to any gene: 6. The CDR3 extends over 15 amino acids. The CDR3 sequence is CASSQQGGTNTEAFF. In nucleotides, the CDR3 is TGTGCCAGCAGTCAACAGGGGGGTACGAACACTGAAGCTTTCTTT.

The chain uses TRBV24-1 and TRBJ2-3; TRBD2 matches at 10 bases. The length of the CDR3 is 15 residues. After removal of 4 bases from V and 7 bases from J, the junction contained 7 bases not matched to a gene. Germline V gene lookup returns CDR1 KGHDR and CDR2 SFDVKD. Here the CDR3 reads CATSEQRGGSNTQYF. In nucleotides, the CDR3 is TGTGCCACCAGTGAACAGCGGGGGGGCTCGAATACGCAGTATTTT.

The chain combines TRBV5-6 with TRBJ2-3, with TRBD2 identical over 11 bases. Germline V CDR1 and CDR2: SGHDT, YYEEEE. J lost 2 bases, V lost 4 bases, and 12 bases had no gene match. The CDR3 length is 18 residues. The CDR3 spells CASSGRVASGGFTDTQYF. Written as DNA, the CDR3 is TGTGCCAGCAGCGGACGTGTGGCTAGCGGGGGGTTCACAGATACGCAGTATTTT.

This chain links TRBV10-3 with TRBJ1-2, with D perhaps matching TRBD1 (5 bases). Germline V CDR1 and CDR2: ENHRY, SYGVKD. The CDR3 spans 15 residues. V gave up 1 base and J gave up 3 bases, with 12 bases separating them. The CDR3 loop reads CAISEFQGLDYGYTF. For the CDR3, the DNA is TGTGCCATCAGTGAGTTTCAGGGACTCGACTATGGCTACACCTTC.

This chain connects TRBV7-8 to TRBJ2-3; weak D call: TRBD1 (5 bases). The V gene's germline CDR1 is SGHVS and CDR2 FQNEAQ. V lost 1 base to trimming and J lost 4 bases, with 6 bases between them. This CDR3 contains 13 residues. The CDR3 coding sequence is TGTGCCAGCAGCTTAGAAGGGGCAGATACGCAGTATTTT. Protein sequence: CASSLEGADTQYF.

The chain carries TRBV24-1 and TRBJ2-7, with D unresolved. V lost 8 bases and J lost 1, with 14 bases in between. This CDR3 is 14 amino acids long. Germline V lookup: CDR1 KGHDR, CDR2 SFDVKD. The CDR3 loop is CATISLADSYEQYF. For the CDR3, the DNA is TGTGCCACCATTAGTCTGGCGGATTCCTACGAGCAGTACTTC.

This clone was found a few times. This chain connects TRBV6-5 to TRBJ1-6, with D maybe TRBD1 (5 bases). CDR1 is MNHEY and CDR2 is SVGAGI in the germline V gene. The V gene lost 7 bases and the J gene lost 4 bases, with 14 bases spanning the gap. The CDR3 runs 15 residues. CDR3 protein: CASTSDGTYNSPLHF. CDR3 DNA: TGTGCCAGCACATCGGACGGGACTTATAATTCACCCCTCCACTTT.

The V gene is TRBV5-4, the J gene TRBJ2-7; perhaps TRBD1 as D (6 bases). The CDR3 is 14 residues long. CDR1 and CDR2 (germline): SGHNT, YYREEE (reference sequence). V lost 1 base, J lost 4 bases, and 12 bases lay in between. CDR3 DNA sequence: TGTGCCAGCAGCTTGAGGGGGAGTCGGTACGAGCAGTACTTC. Translation gives CASSLRGSRYEQYF.

For this clone: Other DNA sequences of this sample code for an identical CDR3. V and J are TRBV18 and TRBJ2-7; possible D gene TRBD1, 6 bases. The CDR3 consists of 13 residues. Germline V lookup: CDR1 KGHSH, CDR2 LQKENI. The V and J ends lost 0 bases and 3 bases respectively, with 6 bases between them. In DNA, the CDR3 is TGTGCCAGCTCACCACCAGGGGGCTACGAGCAGTACTTC. Amino acid sequence: CASSPPGGYEQYF.